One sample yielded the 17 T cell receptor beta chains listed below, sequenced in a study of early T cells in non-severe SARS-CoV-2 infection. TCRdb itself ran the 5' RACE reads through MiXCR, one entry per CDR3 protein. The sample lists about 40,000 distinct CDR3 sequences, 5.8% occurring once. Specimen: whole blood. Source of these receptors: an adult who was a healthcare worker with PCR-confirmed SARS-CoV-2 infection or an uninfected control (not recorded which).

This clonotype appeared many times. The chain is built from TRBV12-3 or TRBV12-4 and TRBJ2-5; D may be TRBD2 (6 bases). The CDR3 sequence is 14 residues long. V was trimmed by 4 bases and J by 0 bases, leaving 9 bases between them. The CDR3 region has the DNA TGTGCCAGCAGTTGGAGGGACTACCAAGAGACCCAGTACTTC. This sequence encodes CASSWRDYQETQYF.

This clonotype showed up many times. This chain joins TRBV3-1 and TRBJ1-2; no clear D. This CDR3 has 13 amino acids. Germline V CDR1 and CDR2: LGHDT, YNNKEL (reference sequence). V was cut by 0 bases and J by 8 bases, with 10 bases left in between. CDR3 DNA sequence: TGTGCCAGCAGCCAAGATAGAGGTTACGGCTACACCTTC. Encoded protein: CASSQDRGYGYTF.

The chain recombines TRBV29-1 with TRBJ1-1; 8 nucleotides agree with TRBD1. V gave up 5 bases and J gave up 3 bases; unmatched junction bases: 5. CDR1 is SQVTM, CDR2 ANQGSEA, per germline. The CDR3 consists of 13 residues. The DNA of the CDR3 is TGCAGCGTTTCCTCACAGGGGGACACTGAAGCTTTCTTT. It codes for CSVSSQGDTEAFF. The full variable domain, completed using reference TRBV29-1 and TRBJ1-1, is SAVISQKPSRDICQRGTSLTIQCQVDSQVTMMFWYRQQPGQSLTLIATANQGSEATYESGFVIDKFPISRPNLTFSTLTVSNMSPEDSSIYLCSVSSQGDTEAFFGQGTRLTVV.

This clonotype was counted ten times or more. The CDR3 loop is CASSTATTEMNTEAFF. The CDR3 bases are TGCGCCAGCAGCACCGCAACGACAGAAATGAACACTGAAGCTTTCTTT. This rearrangement joins TRBV5-1 to TRBJ1-1; TRBD1 is a possible D gene (5 bases). Trimming removed 4 bases at V and 0 bases at J, with 16 bases between. The CDR3 has 16 residues. The germline gives CDR1 SGHRS, CDR2 YFSETQ.

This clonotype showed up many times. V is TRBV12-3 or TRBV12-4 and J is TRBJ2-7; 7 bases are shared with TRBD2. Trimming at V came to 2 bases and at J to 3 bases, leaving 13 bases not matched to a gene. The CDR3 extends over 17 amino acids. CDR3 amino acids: CASSLSSGGLLYYEQYF. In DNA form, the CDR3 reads TGTGCCAGCAGTTTATCTTCGGGAGGCCTACTTTACTACGAGCAGTACTTC.

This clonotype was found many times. In DNA form, the CDR3 reads TGTGCCAGTAGTATGCTAGCGGGAGTTACAGATACGCAGTATTTT. Protein sequence: CASSMLAGVTDTQYF. The rearrangement links TRBV19 to TRBJ2-3; TRBD2 matches at 10 bases. This CDR3 is 15 amino acids long. Looked up from germline, CDR1 is LNHDA and CDR2 is SQIVND (reference sequence). V shed 3 bases and J 3 bases; nucleotides not matched to a gene: 3.

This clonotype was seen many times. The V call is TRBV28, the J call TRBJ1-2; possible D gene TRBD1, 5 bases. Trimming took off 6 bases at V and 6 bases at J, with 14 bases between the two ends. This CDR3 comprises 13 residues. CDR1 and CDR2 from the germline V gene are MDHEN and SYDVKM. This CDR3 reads CASRKTAYNGYTF. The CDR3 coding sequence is TGTGCCAGCAGAAAGACAGCGTATAATGGCTACACCTTC.

In DNA, the CDR3 is TGTGCCAGCAGCTTAAGGTTCGAATCCACTGAAGCTTTCTTT. Its translation: CASSLRFESTEAFF. The chain is built from TRBV7-9 and TRBJ1-1; the D is unclear. V lost 2 bases, J lost 4 bases, and 11 bases lay in between. The CDR3 has 14 residues. The V gene's germline CDR1 is SEHNR and CDR2 FQNEAQ (reference sequence).

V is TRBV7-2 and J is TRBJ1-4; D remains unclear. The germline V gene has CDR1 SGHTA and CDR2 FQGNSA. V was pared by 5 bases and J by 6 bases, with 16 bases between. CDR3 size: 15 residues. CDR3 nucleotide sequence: TGTGCCAGCAGCCCCCGGGCCCGGGGAGATGAAAAACTGTTTTTT. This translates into CASSPRARGDEKLFF.

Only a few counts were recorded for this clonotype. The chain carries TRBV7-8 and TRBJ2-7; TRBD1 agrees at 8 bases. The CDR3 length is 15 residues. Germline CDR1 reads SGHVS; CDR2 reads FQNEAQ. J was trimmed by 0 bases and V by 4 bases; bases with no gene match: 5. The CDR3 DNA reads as TGTGCCAGCAGCTCCAGGGGGCCGAGCTCCTACGAGCAGTACTTC. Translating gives CASSSRGPSSYEQYF.

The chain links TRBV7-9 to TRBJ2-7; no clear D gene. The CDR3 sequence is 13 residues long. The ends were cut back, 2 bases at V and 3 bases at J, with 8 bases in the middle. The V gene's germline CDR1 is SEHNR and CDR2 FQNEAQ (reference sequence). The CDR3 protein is CASSLPGFYEQYF. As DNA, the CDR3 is TGTGCCAGCAGCTTACCCGGGTTCTACGAGCAGTACTTC.

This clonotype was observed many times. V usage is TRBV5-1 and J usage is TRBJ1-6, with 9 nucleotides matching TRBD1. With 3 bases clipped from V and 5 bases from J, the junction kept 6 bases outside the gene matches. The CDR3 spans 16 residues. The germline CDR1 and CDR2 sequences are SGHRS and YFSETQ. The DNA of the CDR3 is TGCGCCAGCAGCTCCGGACAGGGGAAAGATAATTCACCCCTCCACTTT. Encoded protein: CASSSGQGKDNSPLHF. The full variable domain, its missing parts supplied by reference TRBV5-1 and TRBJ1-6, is KAGVTQTPRYLIKTRGQQVTLSCSPISGHRSVSWYQQTPGQGLQFLFEYFSETQRNKGNFPGRFSGRQFSNSRSEMNVSTLELGDSALYLCASSSGQGKDNSPLHFGNGTRLTVT.

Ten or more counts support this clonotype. The CDR3 reads CASSHSEGRRDSTYEQYF. The CDR3 DNA reads TGTGCCAGCAGCCACAGCGAGGGGAGACGGGACAGCACCTACGAGCAGTACTTC. J is TRBJ2-7 and V is TRBV7-3; 7 bases agree with TRBD1. The germline V gene has CDR1 SGHTA and CDR2 FQGTGA. CDR3 length equals 18 residues. V was clipped by 5 bases and J by 2 bases; unmatched bases: 18.

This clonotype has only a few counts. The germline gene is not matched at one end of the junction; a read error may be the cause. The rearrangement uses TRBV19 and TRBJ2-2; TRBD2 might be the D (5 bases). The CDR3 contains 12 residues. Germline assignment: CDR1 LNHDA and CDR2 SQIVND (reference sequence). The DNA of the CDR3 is TGTGCCACCCGGACTTTCACCGGGGAGCTTTTTTTT. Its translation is CATRTFTGELFF. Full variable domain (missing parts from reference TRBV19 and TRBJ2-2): DGGITQSPKYLFRKEGQNVTLSCEQNLNHDAMYWYRQDPGQGLRLIYYSQIVNDFQKGDIAEGYSVSREKKESFPLTVTSAQKNPTAFYLCATRTFTGELFFGEGSRLTVL.

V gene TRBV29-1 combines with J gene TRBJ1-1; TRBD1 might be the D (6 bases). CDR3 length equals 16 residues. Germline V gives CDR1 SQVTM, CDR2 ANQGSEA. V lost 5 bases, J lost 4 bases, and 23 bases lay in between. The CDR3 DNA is TGCAGCGTTCGATTTGTTGGGGGCAGCTTCGGCACTGAAGCTTTCTTT. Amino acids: CSVRFVGGSFGTEAFF.

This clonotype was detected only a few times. The DNA of the CDR3 is TGTGCCGCCCGTCAGGGGGGTGGGCGCAATCAGCCCCAGCATTTT. Amino acids: CAARQGGGRNQPQHF. This rearrangement joins TRBV21-1 to TRBJ1-5; the table's D gene call, TRBD1, was not cross checked with the DNA. TRBV21-1 represents a pseudogene. The CDR3 loop spans 15 amino acids.

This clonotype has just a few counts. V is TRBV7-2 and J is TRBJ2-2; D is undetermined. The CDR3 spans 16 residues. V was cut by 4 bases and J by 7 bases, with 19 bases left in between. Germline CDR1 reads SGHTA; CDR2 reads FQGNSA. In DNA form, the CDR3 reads TGTGCCAGCAGCTCACAGCCCTCGAGAAGTGGCGGGGAGCTGTTTTTT. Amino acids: CASSSQPSRSGGELFF.